This T cell receptor beta chain came from a study of breast tumors, draining lymph nodes, adjacent tissues. The ends were cut back, 3 bases at V and 2 bases at J, with 9 bases in the middle. Germline V lookup: CDR1 SGHKS, CDR2 YYEKEE (reference sequence). The CDR3 extends over 13 amino acids. TCRdb reprocessed the multiplex PCR reads via MiXCR and lists one record per CDR3 protein. Among approximately 210,000 distinct CDR3 sequences listed, about a third were seen once. Axillary draining lymph nodes of breast cancer patients supplied the node samples. As concerns this clonotype: The antigen is not known. A much larger clone lies a single base off, so this may be a read error.

Overall study findings and caveats: Luminal-like breast cancer showed significantly higher tumor–nontumor repertoire similarity than basal-like. Tumor TCR diversity was below lymph nodes but above nontumor tissue.

The chain couples TRBV5-5 to TRBJ2-7; D is undetermined. The clonotype was recovered from a female donor with breast cancer. Some clones in this sample may be carry-over from other donors' samples. Input material: axillary lymph node tissue. The CDR3 DNA reads TGTGCCAGCAGCTCGCACGGAACCTACGAGCAGTACTTC. Protein sequence: CASSSHGTYEQYF.